Shown below are 22 T cell receptor beta chains from a single sample sequenced in a study of PD-1 blockade in classical Hodgkin lymphoma. Using immunoSEQ multiplex PCR, the repertoire was profiled, and TCRdb retains in-frame clones only, with some absent. The sample holds about 35,000 clones; around 89% are singletons and the top ten take 0.2% to 0.25%. The time point: newly diagnosed, previously untreated cHL patient sample. Starting with thawed PBMCs, CD4+ T cells were purified by magnetic negative selection. The sample was CD4+ T cells from blood. These receptors were collected from a human donor with classical Hodgkin lymphoma.

The chain uses TRBV6-5 and TRBJ2-7, with D possibly being TRBD1 (6 bases). The CDR3 is 13 amino acids. Trimming stripped 8 bases from V and 3 bases from J, with 14 bases between. Germline V gene lookup returns CDR1 MNHEY and CDR2 SVGAGI. CDR3 in DNA: TGTGCCAGCGGCAAACACAGGGACTACGAGCAGTACTTC. The encoded protein is CASGKHRDYEQYF.

The chain has TRBV4-1 and TRBJ2-5, with 7 positions matching TRBD1. After removal of 4 bases from V and 2 bases from J, the junction contained 7 bases not matched to a gene. Germline loops: CDR1 MGHRA, CDR2 YSYEKL. This CDR3 is built from 15 residues. The CDR3 is CASSPGTAVQETQYF. The DNA for the CDR3 is TGCGCCAGCAGCCCGGGGACAGCAGTTCAAGAGACCCAGTACTTC.

The CDR3 sequence is CASSERGLAGEKRGTQYF. CDR3 bases: TGTGCCAGCAGTGAACGGGGACTAGCGGGGGAAAAAAGGGGGACCCAGTACTTC. This chain uses TRBV6-1 with TRBJ2-5, with 14 bases aligning to TRBD2. V was pared by 2 bases and J by 7 bases, with 12 bases of the junction left unmatched. CDR1 is MNHNS and CDR2 is SASEGT in the germline V gene. The CDR3 totals 18 residues.

The chain combines TRBV5-5 with TRBJ2-5, with TRBD1 matching 10 bases. This CDR3 is built from 16 residues. From germline, CDR1 is SGHKS and CDR2 YYEKEE (reference sequence). V was clipped by 4 bases and J by 4 bases; unmatched bases: 10. CDR3 DNA sequence: TGTGCCAGCAGCGTAGGACAGGGGGTTGGAGGAGAGACCCAGTACTTC. This encodes CASSVGQGVGGETQYF. The variable domain in full, with the rest retrieved from reference TRBV5-5 and TRBJ2-5, is DAGVTQSPTHLIKTRGQQVTLRCSPISGHKSVSWYQQVLGQGPQFIFQYYEKEERGRGNFPDRFSARQFPNYSSELNVNALLLGDSALYLCASSVGQGVGGETQYFGPGTRLLVL.

The J gene is TRBJ2-3, the V gene TRBV5-4; 9 bases agree with TRBD1. There are 16 residues in the CDR3. CDR1 is SGHNT and CDR2 is YYREEE in the germline V gene (reference sequence). J lost 9 bases, V lost 4 bases, and 15 bases had no gene match. Here the CDR3 DNA reads TGTGCCAGCAGCCCTGACCGGGACAGGGCAGTGGACACGCAGTATTTT. Translation gives CASSPDRDRAVDTQYF. Full variable domain (remainder filled in from reference TRBV5-4 and TRBJ2-3): ETGVTQSPTHLIKTRGQQVTLRCSSQSGHNTVSWYQQALGQGPQFIFQYYREEENGRGNFPPRFSGLQFPNYSSELNVNALELDDSALYLCASSPDRDRAVDTQYFGPGTRLTVL.

The chain has TRBV11-2 and TRBJ1-5; 10 nucleotides align to TRBD1. J gave up 10 bases and V 1 base, and 4 bases lay outside the gene matches. The length of the CDR3 is 14 residues. Germline lookup yields CDR1 SGHAT and CDR2 FQNNGV. The CDR3 nucleotides are TGTGCCAGCAGCTTAGGAGACAGGGGGCAACCCCAGCATTTT. Translation: CASSLGDRGQPQHF.

This clone was picked up one time. V gene TRBV10-3 combines with J gene TRBJ1-1, with TRBD1 as a possible D gene (6 bases). Between the trimmed V and J ends, which lost 2 bases and 10 bases, there was a span of 17 bases. This CDR3 is built from 14 residues. Looked up from germline, CDR1 is ENHRY and CDR2 is SYGVKD. The CDR3: CAISEQAGDSRAFF. Here the CDR3 DNA reads TGTGCCATCAGTGAGCAGGCAGGGGATTCGCGAGCTTTCTTT.

DNA for the CDR3: TGTGCCAGCACCTTTAGCGGGAGGAACACCGGGGAGCTGTTTTTT. Protein: CASTFSGRNTGELFF. The V and J genes are TRBV13 and TRBJ2-2; 9 bases map to TRBD2. The CDR3 is made up of 15 amino acids. The J segment lost 1 base and the V segment lost 7 bases, leaving 4 bases of the junction unmatched. Germline assignment: CDR1 PRHDT and CDR2 FYEKMQ (reference sequence).

This chain uses TRBV15 with TRBJ1-5; 8 bases fit TRBD1. The germline V gene has CDR1 LNHNV and CDR2 YYDKDF (reference sequence). CDR3 length equals 17 residues. With V trimmed by 0 bases and J by 5 bases, 9 bases remained unmatched. The CDR3 DNA reads as TGTGCCACCAGCAGAGATCGCGGCCAGGGGGCGTATCAGCCCCAGCATTTT. The encoded protein is CATSRDRGQGAYQPQHF.

The chain has TRBV20-1 and TRBJ2-7, with no clear D. The ends were cut back, 5 bases at V and 6 bases at J, with 11 bases in the middle. In germline, CDR1 is DFQATT, CDR2 SNEGSKA (reference sequence). The CDR3 sequence is 11 residues long. CDR3 residues: CSAPIRAEQYF. The CDR3 DNA sequence: TGCAGTGCTCCCATCCGGGCCGAGCAGTACTTC.

This chain links TRBV25-1 with TRBJ1-2; 7 nucleotides line up with TRBD1. This CDR3 spans 14 amino acids. V dropped 6 bases and J dropped 4; count of bases not matched to a gene: 8. Germline V CDR1 and CDR2: MGHDK, SYGVNS. CDR3 protein: CASSPTGQSYGYTF. The CDR3 coding sequence is TGTGCCAGCAGCCCGACGGGACAGAGCTATGGCTACACCTTC.

This clone was counted a single time. The chain couples TRBV7-8 to TRBJ2-6; a possible D gene is TRBD1 (6 bases). The CDR3 extends over 15 amino acids. Between the trimmed V and J ends, which lost 6 bases and 4 bases, there was a span of 13 bases. Germline CDR1 is SGHVS and CDR2 is FQNEAQ. The CDR3 nucleotides are TGTGCCAGCAGTAAAACAGGGTGGGGGGCCAACGTCCTGACTTTC. Its protein is CASSKTGWGANVLTF.

This chain connects TRBV18 to TRBJ2-7, with 9 bases identical to TRBD1. V shed 8 bases and J 4 bases; nucleotides not matched to a gene: 12. CDR1 and CDR2 from the germline V gene are KGHSH and LQKENI. CDR3 length: 15 residues. The CDR3 region is CASTQSGQGSYEQYF. In DNA form, the CDR3 reads TGTGCCAGCACCCAATCGGGACAGGGCTCTTACGAGCAGTACTTC.

The chain employs TRBV30 and TRBJ1-4; weak D call: TRBD1 (5 bases). The V gene's germline CDR1 is GTSNPN and CDR2 SVGIG (reference sequence). V was trimmed by 3 bases and J by 4 bases, leaving 9 bases between them. The CDR3 totals 13 residues. The DNA for the CDR3 is TGTGCCTGGAGGGGGGACGGTAATGAAAAACTGTTTTTT. Translating gives CAWRGDGNEKLFF.

This chain links TRBV7-9 with TRBJ1-3; no reliable D call. V lost 3 bases and J 2 bases, leaving 8 bases between the germline ends. The V gene's germline CDR1 is SEHNR and CDR2 FQNEAQ (reference sequence). This CDR3 has 14 residues. The CDR3 nucleotides are TGTGCCAGCAGCTTGAGGGATGCTGGAAACACCATATATTTT. Protein product: CASSLRDAGNTIYF. Filled out from reference TRBV7-9 and TRBJ1-3, the complete variable domain reads DTGVSQNPRHKITKRGQNVTFRCDPISEHNRLYWYRQTLGQGPEFLTYFQNEAQLEKSRLLSDRFSAERPKGSFSTLEIQRTEQGDSAMYLCASSLRDAGNTIYFGEGSWLTVV.

The chain links TRBV5-4 to TRBJ2-3; D is undetermined. V shed 1 base and J shed 4 bases, with 4 bases lying between them. The CDR3 contains 12 residues. CDR1 and CDR2 (germline): SGHNT, YYREEE (reference sequence). CDR3 in amino acids: CASSLTPDTQYF. CDR3 DNA: TGTGCCAGCAGCTTGACCCCAGATACGCAGTATTTT. The complete variable domain, with remaining parts taken from reference TRBV5-4 and TRBJ2-3, reads ETGVTQSPTHLIKTRGQQVTLRCSSQSGHNTVSWYQQALGQGPQFIFQYYREEENGRGNFPPRFSGLQFPNYSSELNVNALELDDSALYLCASSLTPDTQYFGPGTRLTVL.

The genes are TRBV9 and TRBJ2-1; 9 bases fit TRBD2. CDR3 length: 20 residues. Looked up from germline, CDR1 is SGDLS and CDR2 is YYNGEE. V lost 2 bases, J lost 7 bases, and 22 bases stayed unmatched. The chain's CDR3 is CASSVGTGRLREGSVNEQFF. The CDR3 coding sequence is TGTGCCAGCAGCGTCGGCACAGGGAGATTGCGGGAGGGGTCTGTGAATGAGCAGTTCTTC.

This chain joins TRBV6-1 and TRBJ2-3; D gene unclear. CDR1 and CDR2 (germline): MNHNS, SASEGT. V gave up 2 bases and J gave up 7 bases, with 16 bases separating them. This CDR3 is built from 15 residues. CDR3 loop: CASSEPALHRNTQYF. The CDR3 region has the DNA TGTGCCAGCAGTGAACCTGCCCTACACCGGAATACGCAGTATTTT.

This chain connects TRBV7-9 to TRBJ2-1, with 7 bases lining up with TRBD2. The ends lost 1 base at V and 3 bases at J; junction bases unmatched: 6. CDR3 length: 16 amino acids. The germline gives CDR1 SEHNR, CDR2 FQNEAQ (reference sequence). This chain's CDR3 is CASSLGVGGFYNEQFF. In DNA form, the CDR3 reads TGTGCCAGCAGCTTAGGCGTGGGAGGGTTCTACAATGAGCAGTTCTTC.

This chain links TRBV7-2 with TRBJ2-7; 8 bases line up with TRBD2. Per germline, CDR1 SGHTA and CDR2 FQGNSA. Trimming at V came to 3 bases and at J to 1 base, leaving 5 bases not matched to a gene. This CDR3 is built from 15 residues. The CDR3 region has the DNA TGTGCCAGCAGCTTGAGCGGGAGTAAGTCCTACGAGCAGTACTTC. It specifies CASSLSGSKSYEQYF.

The chain is built from TRBV9 and TRBJ2-7, with 8 bases matching TRBD1. Germline-derived CDR1 and CDR2 are SGDLS and YYNGEE. There are 14 residues in the CDR3. The ends lost 0 bases at V and 3 bases at J; junction bases unmatched: 2. The CDR3 loop is CASSVGDRIYEQYF. The CDR3 nucleotides read TGTGCCAGCAGCGTAGGGGACAGGATCTACGAGCAGTACTTC.

The chain combines TRBV27 with TRBJ2-6, with D unresolved. CDR3 length: 14 amino acids. Germline V lookup: CDR1 MNHEY, CDR2 SMNVEV (reference sequence). Trimming cost V 5 bases and J 1 base, with 6 bases left between them. Here the CDR3 reads CASSKTSGANVLTF. CDR3 nucleotides: TGTGCCAGCAGTAAGACGTCTGGGGCCAACGTCCTGACTTTC.